Described below is a single T cell receptor beta chain sequence and its context. This clone came up a few times. What this receptor recognizes is not known. Base qualities are not provided; no much larger clone lies one nucleotide away. The germline V gene yields MNHNS for CDR1 and SASEGT for CDR2. The junction carries 4 bases between V and J, which are trimmed by 2 bases and 5 bases respectively. The CDR3 measures 13 amino acids from cysteine to phenylalanine. Only CDR3 DNA remains: 39 bases, in frame from the first base. These data originate in a study of T cell responses to AZD1222 COVID-19 vaccine (dated by TCRdb to the early 2020s). Regarding the study in general: A total of 230 to 250 trial participants underwent TCR sequencing, of whom 207 received two doses of AZD1222 and some 26 received two doses of the MenACWY control vaccine. Trial participants were enrolled into age subgroups of 18-55, 56-69 and 70-plus years, which contained approximately 150, 30 and 60 TCR-sequenced participants, respectively. What the work shows at the level of the full study, not this receptor alone: The 56-69-year group was small, and its depth increase did not reach significance, likely because of low power. Nearly half of unique spike-specific TCRs reportedly recognized epitopes outside regions mutated in the B.1.351 and B.1.1.7 variants. Participants were mostly white British and included more females than males, and it was suggested by the authors that clonal diversity may have been underestimated. Only a handful of AZD1222 recipients were SARS-CoV-2 seropositive at baseline, limiting conclusions about previously exposed vaccinees. A significant rise in spike-specific TCR breadth and depth was observed after two AZD1222 doses relative to day 0 and relative to MenACWY recipients. CD4 TCRs associated with the vaccine covered the entire spike protein, and the dominant responses were in regions 160-218 and 743-854. Because no samples from the day 14 peak response were available, repertoires could be characterized only after the peak T cell response.

The sample's time point label, decoded: baseline before first vaccination. What the treatment or condition label conveys for this sample: meningococcal conjugate vaccine given as trial control. Vaccinee samples were obtained from the UK trials COV001 and COV002, which included a single-blind randomized controlled phase 2/3 trial of AZD1222 (ChAdOx1 nCoV-19) in healthy adults. For TCRbeta chain sequencing, PBMC samples were collected from trial participants at day 0 and at day 28 after the second dose. The CDR3 regions of human TCRbeta chains were analyzed by immunosequencing. As for the original processing: Repertoire TCRs were checked for matches against a reference library of SARS-CoV-2-specific TCRs that had been generated using the MIRA antigen-specificity platform. Breadth was defined as the fraction of unique TCRs that were SARS-CoV-2-associated. Depth was defined as the fraction of total T cells that were SARS-CoV-2-associated. Each spike-specific TCR was assigned to its reactive spike region and to a CD4 or CD8 class using the MIRA data. Log10-transformed breadth and depth values were compared by one-way ANOVA with Sidak's multiple comparisons tests. Drawn from immuneACCESS, this table holds only the in-frame rearrangements with V and J called that TCRdb kept. Clones are partly lost; checked studies trace under half to an unresolved V gene and leave the rest unexplained. V and J calls and clone size are given by that table; D and trimming were obtained from the DNA. The sample table contains 200,000 or so clones; only one count was recorded for about 89% of them. Less than 3% of the sample comes from the top ten.

This receptor was obtained from an adult in good health. The chain couples TRBV6-1 to TRBJ1-6; the D gene is not confidently resolved. The material sequenced was peripheral blood, taken on day 0 of MenACWY control vaccination. The CDR3 sequence is CASSERDNSPLHF. The base sequence is TGTGCCAGCAGTGAACGGGATAATTCACCCCTCCACTTT.